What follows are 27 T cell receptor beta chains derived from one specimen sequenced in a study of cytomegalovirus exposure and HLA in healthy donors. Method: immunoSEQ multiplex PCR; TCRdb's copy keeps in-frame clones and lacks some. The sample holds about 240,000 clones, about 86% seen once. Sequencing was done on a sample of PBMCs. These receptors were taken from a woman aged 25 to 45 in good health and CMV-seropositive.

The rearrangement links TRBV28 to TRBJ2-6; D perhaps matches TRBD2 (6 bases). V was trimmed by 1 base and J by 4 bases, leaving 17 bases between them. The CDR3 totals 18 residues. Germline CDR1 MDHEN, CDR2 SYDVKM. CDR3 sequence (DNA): TGTGCCAGCAGTTTATTGATTCCGGGAGCTCAGGGGGCCAACGTCCTGACTTTC. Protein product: CASSLLIPGAQGANVLTF.

The DNA of the CDR3 is TGTGCCATCAGGTCGGGACTAGCGGGAACCTACGAGCAGTACTTC. It encodes CAIRSGLAGTYEQYF. This chain uses TRBV10-3 with TRBJ2-7; 13 bases agree with TRBD2. The trim removed 6 bases at V and 2 bases at J, leaving 4 bases unmatched. Germline V gene data show CDR1 as ENHRY and CDR2 as SYGVKD. CDR3 size: 15 residues.

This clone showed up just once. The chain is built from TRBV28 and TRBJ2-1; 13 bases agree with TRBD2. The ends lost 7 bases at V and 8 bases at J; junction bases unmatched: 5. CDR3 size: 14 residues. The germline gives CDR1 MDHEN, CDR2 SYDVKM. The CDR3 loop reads CASIPGLAGYEQFF. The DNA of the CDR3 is TGTGCCAGCATACCGGGACTAGCGGGATATGAGCAGTTCTTC. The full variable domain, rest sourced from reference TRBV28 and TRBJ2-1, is DVKVTQSSRYLVKRTGEKVFLECVQDMDHENMFWYRQDPGLGLRLIYFSYDVKMKEKGDIPEGYSVSREKKERFSLILESASTNQTSMYLCASIPGLAGYEQFFGPGTRLTVL.

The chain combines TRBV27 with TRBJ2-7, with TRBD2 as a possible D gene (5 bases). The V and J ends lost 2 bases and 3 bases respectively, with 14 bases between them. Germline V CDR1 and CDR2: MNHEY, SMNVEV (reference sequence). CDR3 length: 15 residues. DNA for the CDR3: TGTGCCAGCAGTTTAGGCGGGTCCCCCGGCTACGAGCAGTACTTC. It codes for CASSLGGSPGYEQYF.

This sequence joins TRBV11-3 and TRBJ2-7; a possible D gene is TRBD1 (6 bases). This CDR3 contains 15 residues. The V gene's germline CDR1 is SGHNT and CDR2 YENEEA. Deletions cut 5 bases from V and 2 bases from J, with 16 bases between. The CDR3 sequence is CASSADYGQTYEQYF. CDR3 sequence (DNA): TGTGCCAGCAGCGCAGACTACGGACAGACCTACGAGCAGTACTTC.

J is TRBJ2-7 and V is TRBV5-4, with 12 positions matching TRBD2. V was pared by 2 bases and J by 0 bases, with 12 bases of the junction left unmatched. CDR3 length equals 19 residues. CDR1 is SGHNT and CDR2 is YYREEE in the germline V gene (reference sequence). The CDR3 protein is CASSFDFSTSGRFSYEQYF. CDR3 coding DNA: TGTGCCAGCAGCTTCGACTTTTCTACTAGCGGGAGGTTCTCCTACGAGCAGTACTTC.

CDR3 region: CASSEGPFSYEQYF. The CDR3 nucleotides are TGTGCCAGCAGTGAAGGGCCTTTTTCCTACGAGCAGTACTTC. The V and J genes are TRBV2 and TRBJ2-7, with D unclear. The CDR3 spans 14 residues. The V end lost 1 base, the J end lost 1 base, and 8 bases lay between the germline ends. Germline V gives CDR1 SNHLY, CDR2 FYNNEI.

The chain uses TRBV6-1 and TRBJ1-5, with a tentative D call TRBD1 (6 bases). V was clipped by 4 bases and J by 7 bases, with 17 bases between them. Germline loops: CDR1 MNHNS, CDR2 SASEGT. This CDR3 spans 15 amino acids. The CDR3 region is CASSGVWAGAQPQHF. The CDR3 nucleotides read TGTGCCAGCAGTGGCGTGTGGGCAGGGGCGCAGCCCCAGCATTTT.

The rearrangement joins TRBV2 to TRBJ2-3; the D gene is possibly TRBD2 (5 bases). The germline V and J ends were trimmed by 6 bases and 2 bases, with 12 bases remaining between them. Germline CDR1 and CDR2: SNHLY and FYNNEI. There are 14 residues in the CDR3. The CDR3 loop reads CASSGGLNTDTQYF. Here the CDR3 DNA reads TGTGCCAGCAGCGGAGGACTTAACACAGATACGCAGTATTTT.

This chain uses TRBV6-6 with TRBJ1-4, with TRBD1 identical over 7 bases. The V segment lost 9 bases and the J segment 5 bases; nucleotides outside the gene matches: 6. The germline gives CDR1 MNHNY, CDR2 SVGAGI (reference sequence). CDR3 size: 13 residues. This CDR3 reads CASDRQGNEKLFF. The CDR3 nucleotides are TGTGCCAGTGACCGACAGGGAAATGAAAAACTGTTTTTT.

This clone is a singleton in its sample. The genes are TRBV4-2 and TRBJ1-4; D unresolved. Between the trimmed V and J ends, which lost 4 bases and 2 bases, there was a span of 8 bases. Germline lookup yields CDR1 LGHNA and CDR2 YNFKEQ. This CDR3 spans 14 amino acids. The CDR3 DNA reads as TGTGCCAGCAGCCTCGCGGGCACTAATGAAAAACTGTTTTTT. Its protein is CASSLAGTNEKLFF.

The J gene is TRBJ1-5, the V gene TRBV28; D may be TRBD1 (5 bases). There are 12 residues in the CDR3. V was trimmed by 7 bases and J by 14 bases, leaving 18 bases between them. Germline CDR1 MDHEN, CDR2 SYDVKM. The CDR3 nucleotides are TGTGCCAGCAACCCCCTCGGAGGGGAGAAGCATTTT. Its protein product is CASNPLGGEKHF. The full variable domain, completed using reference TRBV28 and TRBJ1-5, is DVKVTQSSRYLVKRTGEKVFLECVQDMDHENMFWYRQDPGLGLRLIYFSYDVKMKEKGDIPEGYSVSREKKERFSLILESASTNQTSMYLCASNPLGGEKHFGDGTRLSIL.

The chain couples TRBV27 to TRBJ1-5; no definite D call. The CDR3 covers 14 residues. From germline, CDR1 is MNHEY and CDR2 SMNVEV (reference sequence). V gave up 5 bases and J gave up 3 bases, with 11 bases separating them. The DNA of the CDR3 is TGTGCCAGCAGTCAACCGGGTCCCAATCAGCCCCAGCATTTT. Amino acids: CASSQPGPNQPQHF.

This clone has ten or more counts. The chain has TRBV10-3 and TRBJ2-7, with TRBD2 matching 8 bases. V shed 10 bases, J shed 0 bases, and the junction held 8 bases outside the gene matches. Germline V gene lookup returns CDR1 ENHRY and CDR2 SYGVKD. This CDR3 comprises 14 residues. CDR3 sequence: CATGTSQSSYEQYF. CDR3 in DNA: TGTGCCACTGGGACTAGTCAGAGCTCCTACGAGCAGTACTTC.

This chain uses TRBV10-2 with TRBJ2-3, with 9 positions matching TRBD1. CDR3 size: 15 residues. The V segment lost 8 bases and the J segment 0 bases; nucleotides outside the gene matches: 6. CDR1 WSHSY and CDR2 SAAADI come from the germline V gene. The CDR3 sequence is CASARTGDSTDTQYF. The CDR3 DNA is TGCGCCAGCGCCCGGACAGGGGATAGCACAGATACGCAGTATTTT.

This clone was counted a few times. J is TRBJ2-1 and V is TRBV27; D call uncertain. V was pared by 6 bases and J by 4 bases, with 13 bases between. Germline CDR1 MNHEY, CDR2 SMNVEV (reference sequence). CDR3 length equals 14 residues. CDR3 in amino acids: CASRPQVQYNEQFF. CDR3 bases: TGTGCCAGCAGGCCCCAGGTACAGTACAATGAGCAGTTCTTC.

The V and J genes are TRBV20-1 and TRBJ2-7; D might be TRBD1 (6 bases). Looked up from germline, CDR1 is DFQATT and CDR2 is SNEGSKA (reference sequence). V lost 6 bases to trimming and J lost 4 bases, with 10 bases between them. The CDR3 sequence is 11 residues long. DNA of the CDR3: TGCAGTGCCCCGGACAGATACGAGCAGTACTTC. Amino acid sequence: CSAPDRYEQYF.

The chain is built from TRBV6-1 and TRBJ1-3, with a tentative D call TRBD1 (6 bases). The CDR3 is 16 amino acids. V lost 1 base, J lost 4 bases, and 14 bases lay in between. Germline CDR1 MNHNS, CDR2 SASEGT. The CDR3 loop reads CASSEDREGLGNTIYF. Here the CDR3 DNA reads TGTGCCAGCAGTGAAGACAGGGAGGGTCTGGGAAACACCATATATTTT.

The CDR3 here is CASSSSGVHEQYF. In DNA form, the CDR3 reads TGTGCCAGCAGCTCGAGCGGGGTCCACGAGCAGTACTTC. This chain connects TRBV7-9 to TRBJ2-7, with 7 bases that match TRBD2. Germline V gene lookup returns CDR1 SEHNR and CDR2 FQNEAQ (reference sequence). This CDR3 has 13 amino acids. After removal of 4 bases from V and 5 bases from J, the junction contained 5 bases not matched to a gene.

In nucleotides, the CDR3 is TGTGCCAGCAGCCCCCGGACAGGGGGGTACGAGCAGTACTTC. As protein: CASSPRTGGYEQYF. This chain connects TRBV9 to TRBJ2-7, with 10 bases matching TRBD1. With 4 bases clipped from V and 4 bases from J, the junction kept 5 bases outside the gene matches. The CDR3 length is 14 residues. CDR1 is SGDLS and CDR2 is YYNGEE in the germline V gene.

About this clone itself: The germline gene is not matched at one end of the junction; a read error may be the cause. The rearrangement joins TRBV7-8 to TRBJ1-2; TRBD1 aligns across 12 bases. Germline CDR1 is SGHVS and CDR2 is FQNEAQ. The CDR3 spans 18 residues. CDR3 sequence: CASSLGAGTGGTNHGYTF. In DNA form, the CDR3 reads TGTGCCAGCAGCTTAGGTGCCGGGACAGGGGGCACTAACCATGGCTACACCTTC.

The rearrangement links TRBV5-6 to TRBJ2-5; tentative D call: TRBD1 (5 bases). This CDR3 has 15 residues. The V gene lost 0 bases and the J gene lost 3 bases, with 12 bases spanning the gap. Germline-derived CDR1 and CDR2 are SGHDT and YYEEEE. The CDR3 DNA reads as TGTGCCAGCAGCTTGGGGAGCAGGGTGGAAGAGACCCAGTACTTC. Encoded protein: CASSLGSRVEETQYF. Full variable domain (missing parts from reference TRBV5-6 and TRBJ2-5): DAGVTQSPTHLIKTRGQQVTLRCSPKSGHDTVSWYQQALGQGPQFIFQYYEEEERQRGNFPDRFSGHQFPNYSSELNVNALLLGDSALYLCASSLGSRVEETQYFGPGTRLLVL.

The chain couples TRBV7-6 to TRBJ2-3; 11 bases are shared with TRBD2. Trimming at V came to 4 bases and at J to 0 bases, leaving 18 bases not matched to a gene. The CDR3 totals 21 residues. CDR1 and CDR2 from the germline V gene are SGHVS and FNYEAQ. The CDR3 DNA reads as TGTGCCAGCAGCTCCGATAGAACTAGCGGGGGTTATTTTGCTAGCACAGATACGCAGTATTTT. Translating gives CASSSDRTSGGYFASTDTQYF.

CDR3 sequence (DNA): TGTGCCAGCAGCTTGTGGGGCGGTAACCGATCCCATAACACCGGGGAGCTGTTTTTT. This encodes CASSLWGGNRSHNTGELFF. This chain connects TRBV5-4 to TRBJ2-2, with a tentative D call TRBD1 (5 bases). The CDR3 sequence is 19 residues long. Germline V gene sequence: CDR1 SGHNT, CDR2 YYREEE (reference sequence). Trimming stripped 1 base from V and 2 bases from J, with 21 bases between.

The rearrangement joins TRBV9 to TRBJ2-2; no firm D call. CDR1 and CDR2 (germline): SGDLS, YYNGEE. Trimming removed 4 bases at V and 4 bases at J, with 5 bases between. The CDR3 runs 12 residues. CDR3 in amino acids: CASSQFTGELFF. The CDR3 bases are TGTGCCAGCAGCCAATTCACCGGGGAGCTGTTTTTT.

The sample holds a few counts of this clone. The CDR3 nucleotides read TGCGCCAGCAGTCCCGACAGGGTAGTAGATACGCAGTATTTT. Amino acids: CASSPDRVVDTQYF. V usage is TRBV4-1 and J usage is TRBJ2-3, with 7 bases lining up with TRBD1. Losses at the gene ends were 6 bases for V and 5 bases for J; bases not matched to a gene: 8. Germline CDR1 MGHRA, CDR2 YSYEKL. This CDR3 has 14 amino acids.

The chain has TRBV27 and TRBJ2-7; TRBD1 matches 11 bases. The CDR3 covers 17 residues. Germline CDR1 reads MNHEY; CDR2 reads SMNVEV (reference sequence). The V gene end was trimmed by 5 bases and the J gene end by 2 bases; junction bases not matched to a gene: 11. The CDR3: CASSRTGGSSSTYEQYF. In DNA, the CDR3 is TGTGCCAGCAGTCGGACAGGGGGCTCCTCGTCAACCTACGAGCAGTACTTC.